Below are 23 T cell receptor beta chains sequenced from a single sample in a study of read filtering for tumor transcriptome and immune sequencing. From approximately 430 ng of RNA, a library with molecular barcoded alpha/delta and beta/gamma adaptors was made. MiXCR was run by TCRdb on the reads, yielding one entry per CDR3 protein. The sample shows about 57,000 distinct CDR3 sequences, approximately 15% of them seen only once. The sequenced material came from a population of CD138-negative cells sorted from bone marrow. The receptor source for this set is a donor at least 40 years old with multiple myeloma.

This clonotype appeared a few times. CDR3 DNA sequence: TGTGCCACCAGCAGACAGACTAGCGGGAGATACAATGAGCAGTTCTTC. It specifies CATSRQTSGRYNEQFF. This chain joins TRBV15 and TRBJ2-1; TRBD2 matches 12 bases. The CDR3 length is 16 residues. The germline V gene has CDR1 LNHNV and CDR2 YYDKDF (reference sequence). With 2 bases clipped from V and 4 bases from J, the junction kept 3 bases outside the gene matches.

This clonotype was detected many times. The chain has TRBV29-1 and TRBJ1-1; D remains unclear. The V gene lost 3 bases and the J gene lost 1 base, with 6 bases spanning the gap. Germline V gene lookup returns CDR1 SQVTM and CDR2 ANQGSEA. The CDR3 length is 12 residues. In nucleotides, the CDR3 is TGCAGCGTTGACGGAACGAACACTGAAGCTTTCTTT. It yields the protein CSVDGTNTEAFF. Together with reference TRBV29-1 and TRBJ1-1, the CDR3 gives the full variable domain: SAVISQKPSRDICQRGTSLTIQCQVDSQVTMMFWYRQQPGQSLTLIATANQGSEATYESGFVIDKFPISRPNLTFSTLTVSNMSPEDSSIYLCSVDGTNTEAFFGQGTRLTVV.

This clonotype was seen repeatedly, ten times or more. Written as DNA, the CDR3 is TGTGCCAGTAATGCAGGGATAAAGTACGAGCAGTACTTC. Amino acid sequence: CASNAGIKYEQYF. The chain is built from TRBV19 and TRBJ2-7; D perhaps matches TRBD1 (5 bases). Looked up from germline, CDR1 is LNHDA and CDR2 is SQIVND (reference sequence). This CDR3 spans 13 amino acids. Between the trimmed V and J ends, which lost 7 bases and 4 bases, there was a span of 14 bases.

The genes are TRBV29-1 and TRBJ2-7, with 12 bases identical to TRBD2. The CDR3 is made up of 13 amino acids. Germline CDR1 SQVTM, CDR2 ANQGSEA. V lost 7 bases, J lost 4 bases, and 5 bases stayed unmatched. The CDR3 DNA sequence: TGCAGCGCATCTAGCGGGAGGGGATACGAGCAGTACTTC. Translating it yields CSASSGRGYEQYF.

This clonotype was counted at least ten times. The rearrangement links TRBV6-5 to TRBJ2-3; unclear D gene. The CDR3 is made up of 14 amino acids. V gave up 2 bases and J gave up 2 bases, with 8 bases separating them. Germline V gene data show CDR1 as MNHEY and CDR2 as SVGAGI. The chain's CDR3 is CASSYSGFTDTQYF. The CDR3 DNA follows: TGTGCCAGCAGTTACAGTGGGTTCACAGATACGCAGTATTTT.

This clonotype was found many times. This chain joins TRBV7-9 and TRBJ2-7, with TRBD2 matching over 7 bases. This CDR3 has 19 amino acids. CDR1 SEHNR and CDR2 FQNEAQ come from the germline V gene (reference sequence). J was trimmed by 0 bases and V by 0 bases; bases with no gene match: 14. The DNA for the CDR3 is TGTGCCAGCAGCTTAGCTTTCAACCCCCGGGGACTAAGCTCCTACGAGCAGTACTTC. Its translation: CASSLAFNPRGLSSYEQYF.

Concerning this clonotype: This may arise from a read error, as a much more abundant clone is one base away. The J gene is TRBJ2-7, the V gene TRBV25-1; TRBD2 matches at 13 bases. The CDR3 covers 15 residues. Germline V gives CDR1 MGHDK, CDR2 SYGVNS. CDR3 protein: CANSVRTSGSYEQYF. CDR3 nucleotide sequence: TGTGCCAACAGTGTTCGGACTAGCGGGAGTTACGAGCAGTACTTC.

The chain combines TRBV4-3 with TRBJ2-2; 7 nucleotides match TRBD2. Per the germline V gene, CDR1 is LGHNA and CDR2 is YSLEER. This CDR3 has 18 residues. The V segment lost 0 bases and the J segment 0 bases; nucleotides outside the gene matches: 7. The CDR3: CASSQDIPSGTNTGELFF. The CDR3 DNA reads as TGCGCCAGCAGCCAAGATATCCCTAGCGGAACGAACACCGGGGAGCTGTTTTTT.

This clonotype was recorded many times. The rearrangement uses TRBV3-1 and TRBJ2-7; TRBD1 matches at 8 bases. Germline V gene data show CDR1 as LGHDT and CDR2 as YNNKEL (reference sequence). J was trimmed by 3 bases and V by 1 base; bases with no gene match: 20. The CDR3 has 20 amino acids. For the CDR3, the DNA is TGTGCCAGCAGCCAAGGTTATATCCGGGGACAGGTGAGAACCCTCTACGAGCAGTACTTC. Amino acid sequence: CASSQGYIRGQVRTLYEQYF.

This clonotype was observed many times. V is TRBV9 and J is TRBJ1-1; D remains ambiguous. The ends were cut back, 4 bases at V and 0 bases at J, with 7 bases in the middle. The CDR3 spans 13 residues. In germline, CDR1 is SGDLS, CDR2 YYNGEE. In nucleotides, the CDR3 is TGTGCCAGCAGCCGAGCTGTGAACACTGAAGCTTTCTTT. Protein product: CASSRAVNTEAFF.

The chain is built from TRBV7-8 and TRBJ1-5; D might be TRBD1 (6 bases). Germline-derived CDR1 and CDR2 are SGHVS and FQNEAQ. V was cut by 3 bases and J by 3 bases, with 9 bases left in between. This CDR3 has 14 amino acids. In DNA, the CDR3 is TGTGCCAGCAGCTTGGACAGCATCAATCAGCCCCAGCATTTT. It yields the protein CASSLDSINQPQHF.

A remark on this clonotype: Sequence at one end of the junction differs from germline and may be a read error. The chain has TRBV5-1 and TRBJ2-5; TRBD2 might be the D (5 bases). Germline CDR1 SGHRS, CDR2 YFSETQ. This CDR3 has 11 amino acids. The chain's CDR3 is CASSLGETQHF. The CDR3 coding sequence is TGCGCCAGCAGCTTGGGGGAGACCCAGCACTTC. The whole variable domain, filled in from reference TRBV5-1 and TRBJ2-5, reads KAGVTQTPRYLIKTRGQQVTLSCSPISGHRSVSWYQQTPGQGLQFLFEYFSETQRNKGNFPGRFSGRQFSNSRSEMNVSTLELGDSALYLCASSLGETQHFGPGTRLLVL.

This clonotype was counted at least ten times. The rearrangement joins TRBV10-2 to TRBJ2-1; D not resolved. Trimming pared 3 bases from V and 9 bases from J, leaving 9 bases between. Germline CDR1 and CDR2: WSHSY and SAAADI. This CDR3 spans 12 amino acids. Here the CDR3 reads CASSEGVGEQFF. The CDR3 bases are TGCGCCAGCAGTGAAGGTGTGGGTGAGCAGTTCTTC.

V is TRBV29-1 and J is TRBJ2-7; D not resolved. The germline V gene has CDR1 SQVTM and CDR2 ANQGSEA. Trimming took 3 bases from V and 10 from J, leaving 22 bases between them. The length of the CDR3 is 14 residues. The CDR3 DNA reads as TGCAGCGTTGATCGGGCAGGTGAAGCAAATCAACAGTACTTC. Amino acid sequence: CSVDRAGEANQQYF.

There are many counts of this clonotype. This rearrangement joins TRBV7-6 to TRBJ2-7, with 9 bases fitting TRBD2. With 8 bases clipped from V and 1 base from J, the junction kept 3 bases outside the gene matches. This CDR3 is 13 amino acids long. The germline V gene has CDR1 SGHVS and CDR2 FNYEAQ. DNA of the CDR3: TGTGCCAGCGCGGGAGGGCTGTCCTACGAGCAGTACTTC. Translation: CASAGGLSYEQYF. Filled out from reference TRBV7-6 and TRBJ2-7, the complete variable domain reads GAGVSQSPRYKVTKRGQDVALRCDPISGHVSLYWYRQALGQGPEFLTYFNYEAQQDKSGLPNDRFSAERPEGSISTLTIQRTEQRDSAMYRCASAGGLSYEQYFGPGTRLTVT.

This chain joins TRBV7-8 and TRBJ1-1; possible D gene TRBD1, 6 bases. Between the trimmed V and J ends, which lost 1 base and 4 bases, there was a span of 16 bases. Looked up from germline, CDR1 is SGHVS and CDR2 is FQNEAQ. The CDR3 consists of 16 residues. The chain's CDR3 is CASSLVRGGGGTEAFF. CDR3 nucleotides: TGTGCCAGCAGCTTAGTGCGGGGAGGGGGAGGCACTGAAGCTTTCTTT.

A single count supports this clonotype. This chain links TRBV28 with TRBJ2-3; D is perhaps TRBD1 (6 bases). Germline CDR1 and CDR2: MDHEN and SYDVKM. V lost 2 bases to trimming and J lost 4 bases, with 10 bases between them. The CDR3 is made up of 14 amino acids. The CDR3 sequence is CASSLTTGADTQYF. In DNA, the CDR3 is TGTGCCAGCAGTTTAACGACAGGCGCAGATACGCAGTATTTT.

This clonotype appeared many times. The chain joins TRBV2 to TRBJ1-1; 7 bases line up with TRBD1. With V trimmed by 7 bases and J by 6 bases, 8 bases remained unmatched. Germline V gene data show CDR1 as SNHLY and CDR2 as FYNNEI. The CDR3 contains 13 residues. CDR3 bases: TGTGCCAGCATCCCCCTAGGGACAGCTGAAGCTTTCTTT. Translation gives CASIPLGTAEAFF. Together with reference TRBV2 and TRBJ1-1, the CDR3 gives the full variable domain: EPEVTQTPSHQVTQMGQEVILRCVPISNHLYFYWYRQILGQKVEFLVSFYNNEISEKSEIFDDQFSVERPDGSNFTLKIRSTKLEDSAMYFCASIPLGTAEAFFGQGTRLTVV.

This clonotype has at least ten counts. The rearrangement joins TRBV11-2 to TRBJ2-1; 10 bases fit TRBD2. Germline V CDR1 and CDR2: SGHAT, FQNNGV. The trim removed 1 base at V and 7 bases at J, leaving 10 bases unmatched. The CDR3 totals 17 residues. Here the CDR3 DNA reads TGTGCCAGCAGCTTAGGGGCCGGGACTAGCGTTCTAAATGAGCAGTTCTTC. Its protein product is CASSLGAGTSVLNEQFF. The full variable domain, its missing parts supplied by reference TRBV11-2 and TRBJ2-1, is EAGVAQSPRYKIIEKRQSVAFWCNPISGHATLYWYQQILGQGPKLLIQFQNNGVVDDSQLPKDRFSAERLKGVDSTLKIQPAKLEDSAVYLCASSLGAGTSVLNEQFFGPGTRLTVL.

As concerns this clonotype: A read error may explain this, as a much larger clone is one base away. Since no conserved phenylalanine or tryptophan closes the CDR3, a read error is the likely cause. The chain couples TRBV20-1 to TRBJ1-5; 9 nucleotides agree with TRBD1. The J segment lost 5 bases and the V segment lost 0 bases, leaving 8 bases of the junction unmatched. The germline V gene has CDR1 DFQATT and CDR2 SNEGSKA (reference sequence). The CDR3 extends over 16 amino acids. CDR3 in DNA: TGCAGTGCTAGAGATCTAGGCCGACAGGGGGATCAGCCCCAGCATTCT. Its protein product is CSARDLGRQGDQPQHS.

In this sample, this clonotype turned up a few times. The chain carries TRBV11-2 and TRBJ2-3, with D unclear. The CDR3 is 13 amino acids. The germline V gene encodes CDR1 SGHAT and CDR2 FQNNGV. V lost 4 bases and J 2 bases, leaving 7 bases between the germline ends. Written as DNA, the CDR3 is TGTGCCAGCAGCTCACCTGACACAGATACGCAGTATTTT. This translates into CASSSPDTDTQYF.

The rearrangement links TRBV20-1 to TRBJ2-1, with D unresolved. The V and J ends lost 6 bases and 8 bases respectively, with 14 bases between them. The CDR3 covers 12 residues. The germline V gene has CDR1 DFQATT and CDR2 SNEGSKA (reference sequence). The CDR3 nucleotides read TGCAGTGCGGCGAGAAATCCCGATGAGCAGTTCTTC. As protein: CSAARNPDEQFF.

V is TRBV29-1 and J is TRBJ2-7; D gene uncertain. The CDR3 has 12 amino acids. The germline V and J ends were trimmed by 3 bases and 6 bases, with 12 bases remaining between them. Germline V CDR1 and CDR2: SQVTM, ANQGSEA. The CDR3 reads CSVDLGSTEQYF. CDR3 nucleotides: TGCAGCGTTGATCTAGGGTCAACCGAGCAGTACTTC.